This section outlines one T cell receptor beta chain sequence together with its context. Trimming removed 6 bases from V and 5 bases from J; junction bases left unmatched: 5. Germline values: CDR1 MNHEY, CDR2 SVGAGI. This CDR3 has 13 residues. The data were taken from a study of CD8 T cells in ankylosing spondylitis. TCR beta libraries were made by quantitative 5'-RACE with molecular barcodes. TCRdb analysed the 5' RACE reads with MiXCR anew, one entry per CDR3 protein. The sample has roughly 38,000 distinct CDR3 sequences, 15% to 20% seen once. This TCR came from a male donor with ankylosing spondylitis or in good health (not recorded which). The sequenced material came from blood. V is TRBV6-5 and J is TRBJ2-5; 8 nucleotides line up with TRBD1. This chain's CDR3 is CASSRQGRETQYF. In DNA, the CDR3 is TGTGCCAGCAGCAGACAGGGGCGGGAGACCCAGTACTTC.